The 24 T cell receptor beta chains listed next were all sequenced from one sample in a study of T-cell reconstitution after alpha-beta-depleted transplantation in children. These TCRs are of unknown antigen specificity. Preparation of the TCRbeta library used unique molecular identifiers. TCRdb ran MiXCR on the PCR reads and lists one entry per CDR3 protein. The sample holds about 300,000 distinct CDR3 sequences, roughly 7.8% seen once. Whole-study results and caveats: When one year had passed after transplant, most T-cell counts and diversity came from newly produced T cells.

Sample: peripheral blood, taken 360 days after TCRalphabeta/CD19-depleted stem cell transplant. All receptors derive from a female patient aged 2-9 years who had a stem cell transplant for Fanconi anemia, so the T cells may come from the graft donor.

About this clonotype: At one end, the junction sequence differs from germline, possibly due to a read error. The V and J genes are TRBV9 and TRBJ1-6; D remains unclear. Germline values: CDR1 SGDLS, CDR2 YYNGEE. The CDR3 runs 12 residues. Written as DNA, the CDR3 is TGTGTCAGCAGCGTAGAAGGGTTCACCCTCCACTTT. The encoded protein is CVSSVEGFTLHF.

The chain carries TRBV18 and TRBJ2-1; D perhaps matches TRBD2 (5 bases). The CDR3 is made up of 13 amino acids. The V end lost 4 bases, the J end lost 2 bases, and 6 bases lay between the germline ends. The V gene's germline CDR1 is KGHSH and CDR2 LQKENI. The CDR3 DNA is TGTGCCAGCTCACTAGCGACCTACAATGAGCAGTTCTTC. Translation gives CASSLATYNEQFF.

This clonotype has at least ten counts. The rearrangement joins TRBV5-8 to TRBJ2-1; no firm D call. This CDR3 spans 12 amino acids. The V and J ends lost 7 bases and 6 bases respectively, with 11 bases between them. Germline V gene lookup returns CDR1 SGHTS and CDR2 YDEGEE. CDR3: CASGPRFNEQFF. The DNA for the CDR3 is TGTGCCAGCGGCCCGCGGTTCAATGAGCAGTTCTTC.

The chain joins TRBV7-9 to TRBJ2-1; TRBD2 might be the D (6 bases). The length of the CDR3 is 15 residues. Germline V CDR1 and CDR2: SEHNR, FQNEAQ (reference sequence). V was cut by 1 base and J by 9 bases, with 16 bases left in between. Here the CDR3 reads CASSLVFEAEGEQFF. The CDR3 DNA is TGTGCCAGCAGCTTAGTTTTCGAGGCGGAGGGTGAGCAGTTCTTC. The full variable domain, rest sourced from reference TRBV7-9 and TRBJ2-1, is DTGVSQNPRHKITKRGQNVTFRCDPISEHNRLYWYRQTLGQGPEFLTYFQNEAQLEKSRLLSDRFSAERPKGSFSTLEIQRTEQGDSAMYLCASSLVFEAEGEQFFGPGTRLTVL.

This clonotype showed up many times. The rearrangement links TRBV6-1 to TRBJ2-3; 7 bases fit TRBD2. The CDR3 runs 16 residues. Germline loops: CDR1 MNHNS, CDR2 SASEGT. The J segment lost 5 bases and the V segment lost 0 bases, leaving 8 bases of the junction unmatched. The CDR3 here is CASSEAASGGEDTQYF. CDR3 sequence (DNA): TGTGCCAGCAGTGAAGCCGCTAGCGGAGGGGAAGATACGCAGTATTTT.

The chain combines TRBV10-3 with TRBJ1-3, with D maybe TRBD1 (6 bases). The CDR3 has 15 amino acids. Per germline, CDR1 ENHRY and CDR2 SYGVKD. Between the trimmed V and J ends, which lost 5 bases and 7 bases, there was a span of 18 bases. This chain's CDR3 is CAISNPGGQRNTIYF. For the CDR3, the DNA is TGTGCCATCAGTAACCCCGGTGGACAGAGGAACACCATATATTTT.

Many counts were recorded for this clonotype. V is TRBV4-3 and J is TRBJ1-2, with 9 nucleotides matching TRBD1. Trimming took 4 bases from V and 4 from J; bases not matched to a gene: 7. CDR3 length: 15 amino acids. Germline V gene lookup returns CDR1 LGHNA and CDR2 YSLEER. The CDR3 nucleotides read TGCGCCAGCAGCCCAGCCGGGACAGGGCTCTATGGCTACACCTTC. Translation gives CASSPAGTGLYGYTF.

There are many counts of this clonotype. The chain links TRBV28 to TRBJ1-4; maybe TRBD1 (5 bases). This CDR3 is built from 16 residues. CDR1 is MDHEN and CDR2 is SYDVKM in the germline V gene. Trimming shortened V by 3 bases and J by 0 bases, and 11 bases separated the two germline ends. The DNA for the CDR3 is TGTGCCAGCAGTTTTGGAGGGGCGGCAACTAATGAAAAACTGTTTTTT. Encoded protein: CASSFGGAATNEKLFF.

This clonotype has at least ten counts. The chain employs TRBV6-1 and TRBJ2-3; 7 nucleotides align to TRBD1. This CDR3 contains 15 residues. Germline CDR1 MNHNS, CDR2 SASEGT. Losses at the gene ends were 6 bases for V and 1 base for J; bases not matched to a gene: 7. The CDR3 loop is CASRDTGAGTDTQYF. Written as DNA, the CDR3 is TGTGCCAGCAGGGACACAGGGGCCGGCACAGATACGCAGTATTTT.

This clonotype was picked up many times. The rearrangement uses TRBV12-3 or TRBV12-4 and TRBJ2-3; D not resolved. The CDR3 covers 12 residues. Trimming took 7 bases from V and 3 from J, leaving 8 bases between them. CDR3 in amino acids: CASTLRTDTQYF. The CDR3, as DNA: TGTGCCAGCACCCTGAGGACAGATACGCAGTATTTT.

J is TRBJ2-2 and V is TRBV6-1; 8 nucleotides align to TRBD2. V lost 7 bases to trimming and J lost 6 bases; unmatched junction nucleotides: 13. Germline assignment: CDR1 MNHNS and CDR2 SASEGT. The CDR3 contains 16 residues. This CDR3 reads CASKHLRGGLAGELFF. The CDR3 coding sequence is TGTGCCAGCAAACACCTCCGGGGGGGGCTCGCCGGGGAGCTGTTTTTT.

This clonotype has only a few counts. V and J are TRBV13 and TRBJ2-7, with 8 bases that match TRBD1. The V gene end was trimmed by 0 bases and the J gene end by 3 bases; junction bases not matched to a gene: 10. CDR1 and CDR2 (germline): PRHDT, FYEKMQ (reference sequence). The CDR3 is made up of 17 amino acids. The CDR3 nucleotides are TGTGCCAGCAGCTTAGGTCAGGCAGGGGGCACCCTCTACGAGCAGTACTTC. Protein: CASSLGQAGGTLYEQYF.

The chain is built from TRBV28 and TRBJ2-4, with 8 positions matching TRBD1. Germline trimming cut 1 base from V and 1 base from J; bases unmatched to any gene: 3. The CDR3 runs 16 residues. CDR1 is MDHEN, CDR2 SYDVKM, per germline. The CDR3 DNA is TGTGCCAGCAGTTTATCCAGGGGGCTGGCCAAAAACATTCAGTACTTC. Protein: CASSLSRGLAKNIQYF.

This clonotype showed up many times. The V gene is TRBV7-9, the J gene TRBJ2-7; a possible D gene is TRBD2 (6 bases). Germline-derived CDR1 and CDR2 are SEHNR and FQNEAQ (reference sequence). The CDR3 sequence is 14 residues long. The germline V and J ends were trimmed by 0 bases and 5 bases, with 11 bases remaining between them. The CDR3 sequence: CASSLAELAHEQYV. In DNA form, the CDR3 reads TGTGCCAGCAGCTTAGCGGAACTAGCCCACGAGCAGTACGTC.

This clonotype was seen a handful of times. V usage is TRBV7-9 and J usage is TRBJ2-1; 10 positions match TRBD1. In germline, CDR1 is SEHNR, CDR2 FQNEAQ (reference sequence). Trimming removed 3 bases from V and 4 bases from J; junction bases left unmatched: 6. The CDR3 runs to 16 residues. CDR3 sequence reads: CASSFGDRGDYNEQFF. CDR3 nucleotide sequence: TGTGCCAGCAGCTTCGGGGACAGGGGTGATTACAATGAGCAGTTCTTC.

This clonotype was detected once. This may be a read error: a much more frequent sequence differs by one nucleotide. V and J are TRBV4-2 and TRBJ2-1, with 12 nucleotides matching TRBD2. Germline lookup yields CDR1 LGHNA and CDR2 YNFKEQ. This CDR3 has 16 residues. V lost 0 bases to trimming and J lost 6 bases; unmatched junction nucleotides: 3. In DNA, the CDR3 is TGTGCCAGCAGCCAAGATAAACTAGCGGGGGGCAATGAGCAGTTCTTC. Protein product: CASSQDKLAGGNEQFF.

The gene calls are TRBV10-1 and TRBJ2-7; D ambiguous. Trimming shortened V by 0 bases and J by 6 bases, and 6 bases separated the two germline ends. The CDR3 extends over 12 amino acids. Germline V lookup: CDR1 WNHNN, CDR2 SYGVQD (reference sequence). The CDR3 DNA follows: TGCGCCAGCAGTGAGTCTAGAGGCGAGCAGTACTTC. Protein: CASSESRGEQYF.

The gene calls are TRBV18 and TRBJ2-7, with D perhaps matching TRBD2 (6 bases). This CDR3 is 13 amino acids long. The germline V and J ends were trimmed by 5 bases and 7 bases, with 15 bases remaining between them. The V gene's germline CDR1 is KGHSH and CDR2 LQKENI. The CDR3 sequence is CASSLNESGEQYV. CDR3 bases: TGTGCCAGCTCATTAAACGAAAGCGGGGAGCAGTACGTC.

In its sample, this clonotype was seen many times. V gene TRBV12-3 or TRBV12-4 combines with J gene TRBJ2-5, with D possibly TRBD2 on 5 matching bases. This CDR3 is 14 amino acids long. Trimming cost V 4 bases and J 1 base, with 10 bases left between them. The CDR3, as DNA: TGTGCCAGCAGTTCAGGACTGATCCAAGAGACCCAGTACTTC. Its protein product is CASSSGLIQETQYF.

This chain uses TRBV11-2 with TRBJ1-5; 7 bases align to TRBD1. Per germline, CDR1 SGHAT and CDR2 FQNNGV. The V and J ends lost 5 bases and 0 bases, in that order; junction bases with no gene match: 13. This CDR3 is built from 18 residues. CDR3 in DNA: TGTGCCAGCAGCCCTCCGACAGGGTGCCCCCTTAGCAATCAGCCCCAGCATTTT. This gives the protein CASSPPTGCPLSNQPQHF.

The V gene is TRBV10-3, the J gene TRBJ1-2, with D uncertain. Germline loops: CDR1 ENHRY, CDR2 SYGVKD. V was cut by 3 bases and J by 7 bases, with 21 bases left in between. The CDR3 has 16 amino acids. The CDR3: CAISEWDSSFLGGYTF. CDR3 coding DNA: TGTGCCATCAGTGAATGGGATTCCTCTTTCCTAGGTGGCTACACCTTC.

The V gene is TRBV5-1, the J gene TRBJ1-6; D call uncertain. The V gene's germline CDR1 is SGHRS and CDR2 YFSETQ. The V end lost 1 base, the J end lost 7 bases, and 12 bases lay between the germline ends. This CDR3 region has 15 residues. CDR3 loop: CASSLLGRLNSPLHF. CDR3 nucleotides: TGCGCCAGCAGCTTGCTCGGCAGGCTAAATTCACCCCTCCACTTT.

The sample holds a few counts of this clonotype. The V gene is TRBV20-1, the J gene TRBJ1-5; TRBD1 agrees at 7 bases. The germline V gene has CDR1 DFQATT and CDR2 SNEGSKA (reference sequence). Trimming cost V 5 bases and J 0 bases; bases outside gene matches: 4. The CDR3 extends over 14 amino acids. The CDR3 coding sequence is TGCAGTGCTTTCGACAGGGTTAGCAATCAGCCCCAGCATTTT. Amino acids: CSAFDRVSNQPQHF.

Worth noting for this clonotype: Compared with germline, one end of the junction differs, possibly owing to a read error. This CDR3 is CASSSGTGRFF. The DNA for the CDR3 is TGTGCCAGCAGTTCCGGGACAGGGCGGTTTTTC. This chain links TRBV12-3 or TRBV12-4 with TRBJ2-7, with 9 bases lining up with TRBD1. This CDR3 has 11 residues.